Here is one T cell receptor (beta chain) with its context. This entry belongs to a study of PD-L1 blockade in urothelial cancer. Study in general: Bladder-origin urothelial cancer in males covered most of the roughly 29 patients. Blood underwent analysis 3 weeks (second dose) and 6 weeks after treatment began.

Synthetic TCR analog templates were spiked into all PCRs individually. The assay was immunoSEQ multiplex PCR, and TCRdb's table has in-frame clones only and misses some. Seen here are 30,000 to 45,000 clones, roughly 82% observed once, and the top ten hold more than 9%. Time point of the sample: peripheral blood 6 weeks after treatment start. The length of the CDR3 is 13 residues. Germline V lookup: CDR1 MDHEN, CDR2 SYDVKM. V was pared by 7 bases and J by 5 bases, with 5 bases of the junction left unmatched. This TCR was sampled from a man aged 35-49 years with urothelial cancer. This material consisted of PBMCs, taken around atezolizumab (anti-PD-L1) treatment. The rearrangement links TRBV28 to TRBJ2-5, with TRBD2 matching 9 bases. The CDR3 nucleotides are TGTGCCAGCACCTTAGCGGGAGATGAGACCCAGTACTTC. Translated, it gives CASTLAGDETQYF.